This record looks at one T cell receptor beta chain sequence and its context. The entry originates in a study of beta chain features in type 1 diabetes. Overall study: Researchers looked at approximately 110,000,000 sorted cells across all samples.

The authors reverse transcribed all of the isolated RNA, so sequencing captured expressed TCRB transcripts. The data were produced by immunoSEQ multiplex PCR, yet TCRdb's version contains in-frame clones alone and is incomplete. Altogether under 950,000 clones are present, around a sixth being singletons, with the ten largest covering 0.023%. CD4+ naive, central memory, regulatory and stem cell-like memory subsets were isolated by sorting on CD45RO/CCR7/CD25/CD127/CD95/CD27. The clonotype originates from a young woman in good health. Sequencing input: naive CD4+ T cells from blood.

For the CDR3, the DNA is TGTGCCAGCAGCCTCGAGCGGGCGGGAGTCTCAGATACGCAGTATTTT. It specifies CASSLERAGVSDTQYF. The J gene is TRBJ2-3, the V gene TRBV7-3; 7 positions match TRBD2. J was trimmed by 4 bases and V by 5 bases; bases with no gene match: 12. This CDR3 has 16 residues. CDR1 and CDR2 from the germline V gene are SGHTA and FQGTGA.